The TCR beta chain described here comes from a study of blood T cells in healthy people across ages (dated by TCRdb to the mid-2010s). Background for the entire study: In model experiments, template switching captured roughly one uniquely barcoded TCR beta cDNA molecule for every two T cells. Donors were grouped into four age groups: young (average about 15 years), middle-aged (over 35), aged (around 56) and long-lived (82). For two donors (one aged 18 to 30 and one aged 80 or older), the study analyzed two additional independent replicas of 1 million unique cDNA reads from the same blood draw. To avoid experimental bias, donors of different ages were spread randomly across the sequencing lanes. Age-related changes in TCR beta repertoire diversity were measured in the study by deep sequencing normalized with unique cDNA molecular identifiers.

Results and caveats for the whole study, not just this receptor: A strong correlation was found between observed TCR beta diversity and the percentage of naive T cells measured by flow cytometry. Bulk unsorted PBMC profiling prevented conclusive comparison of naive and antigen-experienced compartments. As age increased, observed TCR beta diversity per million T cells dropped in a roughly linear way, and a significant reduction was already evident by age 40. Donor CMV infection status was unknown, potentially confounding age-related changes in expanded clonotypes. Compared with the aged group, the long-lived group had more naive CD4+ T cells, fewer expanded clones and increased TCR diversity, suggesting age selection. Estimates of total diversity based on one million sequenced T cells were regarded as lower bounds and as underestimates.

The roughly 39 donors, aged about 6 to 95 years, were systemically healthy Caucasian individuals from Russia. Approximately 9 milliliters of peripheral blood were collected from each donor into EDTA-treated Vacutainer tubes. Ficoll-Paque density-gradient centrifugation was used to isolate PBMCs, with at least 6.5 million per sample. Trizol reagent was used to extract total RNA from the PBMCs, yielding at least 5.5 micrograms per sample. The percentages of naive CD45RAhigh/CD27high T cells were determined by flow cytometry on a PBMC aliquot from every donor. The library was made by 5' RACE. For sequencing, an Illumina HiSeq 2500 was employed. The second PCR ran for about 6 to 12 cycles and used a J-beta primer mix along with a sample-barcoded 5' primer. Each TCR beta cDNA molecule received a unique molecular identifier from a template-switch 5' adaptor carrying 12 random nucleotides. Each sample yielded at least 2.5 million CDR3-containing paired-end reads. All of the RNA was converted into first-strand cDNA using the Mint cDNA synthesis kit, with a TRBC-specific oligonucleotide serving as the primer. All cDNA was treated with uracil-DNA glycosylase and then went through a first 18-cycle PCR with the universal primers M1SS and BC2_uni_R. On the study's bioinformatics: Each sample was normalized by randomly selecting 1 million high-quality reads, each carrying a distinct molecular identifier. Reads with shared molecular identifiers were discarded instead of being binned into consensus sequences. CDR3 identification, clonotype clustering and error correction used MiTCR with a Q25 quality threshold and the strictest error-elimination algorithm. A nonparametric unseen species model using Euler transformation provided a lower-bound estimate of total TCR beta diversity. The public reads were run again by TCRdb, first through fastp at Q25 and then through MiXCR, and only productive beta chains were kept. Each record represents a unique CDR3 protein, reported with the most common genes and DNA among its rows. The V and J calls shown here were made by TCRdb, not taken from the authors' results. The sample profile shows 550,000 to 600,000 distinct CDR3 sequences; roughly a quarter of them were found once. Jointly, the top ten make up around 18% of the sample.

Details on this clonotype: Its recognized antigen is unknown. The sample holds no much larger clone one base away, and base qualities are not on file.

Deletion took 3 bases off V and 4 bases off J, with a span of 12 bases between the germline ends. The CDR1 and CDR2 encoded by the germline V gene (reference sequence) are SEHNR and FQNEAQ. Spanning cysteine to phenylalanine, the CDR3 consists of 14 amino acids. Only the CDR3 region is kept as DNA, spanning 42 bases read in frame from base 1. This chain is built from TRBV7-9 and TRBJ1-1, with a weak D call of TRBD1 (5 bases match). The sample was blood. The receptor was isolated from a woman aged 65 to 85 in good health. In nucleotide form, the sequence is TGTGCCAGCAGCTTCCTTGGGGCGAGCACTGAAGCTTTCTTT. This sequence encodes CASSFLGASTEAFF.